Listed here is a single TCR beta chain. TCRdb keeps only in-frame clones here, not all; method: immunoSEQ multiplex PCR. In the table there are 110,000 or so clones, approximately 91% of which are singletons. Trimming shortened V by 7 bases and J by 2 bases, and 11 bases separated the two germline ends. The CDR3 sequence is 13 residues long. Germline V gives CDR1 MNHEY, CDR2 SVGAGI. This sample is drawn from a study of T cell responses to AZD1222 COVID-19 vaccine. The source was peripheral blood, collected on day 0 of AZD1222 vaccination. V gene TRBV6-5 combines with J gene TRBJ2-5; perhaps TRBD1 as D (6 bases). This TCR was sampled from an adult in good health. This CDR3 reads CASNQGIQETQYF. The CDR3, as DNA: TGTGCCAGCAACCAGGGGATACAAGAGACCCAGTACTTC.